This is a list of T cell receptor beta chains from one sample in a study of T cells after posttransplantation cyclophosphamide. The protocol was immunoSEQ multiplex PCR, while the TCRdb copy is restricted to in-frame clones and leaves out a portion. Recorded here are about 40,000 clones, with no singletons, and the ten leading clones hold about 4.5%. The sequenced sample consisted of PBMCs. These receptors all stem from a woman aged 50 to 60 in good health and a related stem cell transplant donor. CDR3s include the opening cysteine and the closing phenylalanine or tryptophan. A D gene is named only where the DNA matches it firmly. The size of a clone is reported for some rows only, either as once, few or many, or as a class for expanded clones.

v_call	clone_size	d_call	j_call	cdr3_nt	cdr3_aa
TRBV7-2	many	NA	TRBJ1-2	TGTGCCAGCAGCTTAGTACTGAGAGGCTACACCTTC	CASSLVLRGYTF
TRBV18	many	NA	TRBJ1-2	TGTGCCAGCTCACCATCCACGCCGCGAGGAAACTATGGCTACACCTTC	CASSPSTPRGNYGYTF
TRBV7-6	many	TRBD1	TRBJ1-2	TGTGCCAGCAGCTCAAGACAGGGGAGCCACTATGGCTACACCTTC	CASSSRQGSHYGYTF
TRBV7-8	many	NA	TRBJ1-1	TGTGCCAGCAGCTTATCACAGCTCACTGAAGCTTTCTTT	CASSLSQLTEAFF
TRBV7-6	many	TRBD1	TRBJ1-1	TGTGCCAGCAGCTCCGGACAGGGTTGGAGCACTGAAGCTTTCTTT	CASSSGQGWSTEAFF
TRBV7-9	many	TRBD1	TRBJ2-7	TGTGCCAGCAGCTCCGACAGGGTATCCTACGAGCAGTACTTC	CASSSDRVSYEQYF
TRBV4-2	many	NA	TRBJ1-1	TGTGCCAGCAGCCAGCCGGGACAAATGAACACTGAAGCTTTCTTT	CASSQPGQMNTEAFF
TRBV4-2	many	TRBD1	TRBJ1-2	TGTGCCAGCAGCCAGGACAGGGGAACCTATGGCTACACCTTC	CASSQDRGTYGYTF
TRBV5-1	many	TRBD1	TRBJ1-2	TGCGCCAGCAGCTCACACCCCGACAGGGCCTATGGCTACACCTTC	CASSSHPDRAYGYTF
TRBV5-1	few	TRBD1	TRBJ2-5	TGCGCCAGCAGCACCAGACAGGGCCGCCAAGAGACCCAGTACTTC	CASSTRQGRQETQYF
TRBV28	many	NA	TRBJ1-6	TGTGCCAGCAGTTTGCCCCGACTGCCCCCCTGGGTGTTGAGTTCACCCCTCCACTTT	CASSLPRLPPWVLSSPLHF
TRBV2	NA	NA	TRBJ2-1	TGTGCCAGCAGTGAAGCCTCACTAAGGTACGGGGTCCAATCTTACAATGAGCAGTTCTTC	CASSEASLRYGVQSYNEQFF
TRBV27	many	TRBD2	TRBJ2-1	TGTGCCAGCAGTTTACGACTAGCGGGGGGCGAGGACTACAATGAGCAGTTCTTC	CASSLRLAGGEDYNEQFF
TRBV9	many	TRBD2	TRBJ2-5	TGTGCCAGCAGCTCGGGACTAGCGCCGTACCAAGAGACCCAGTACTTC	CASSSGLAPYQETQYF
TRBV28	few	TRBD1	TRBJ1-6	TGTGCCAGCAGTTCCCCCTCCGGACAGGGCAGGAATTCACCCCTCCACTTT	CASSSPSGQGRNSPLHF
TRBV28	many	TRBD1	TRBJ1-1	TGTGCCAGCAGAGGGGGCGGAGGAAGCACTGAAGCTTTCTTT	CASRGGGGSTEAFF
TRBV27	few	NA	TRBJ1-2	TGTGCCAGCAGTTCATCGGCGGACTATGGCTACACCTTC	CASSSSADYGYTF
TRBV5-1	many	NA	TRBJ2-7	TGCGCCAGCAGCTCATGGGAGACAGGCTACGAGCAGTACTTC	CASSSWETGYEQYF
TRBV7-9	many	NA	TRBJ2-3	TGTGCCAGCAGCTGGGGCGTGGATACGCAGTATTTT	CASSWGVDTQYF
TRBV6-6	many	NA	TRBJ1-6	TGTGCCAGCAGTTACGAGGTCGCGGGGGGCGCACCCCTCCACTTT	CASSYEVAGGAPLHF